This TCR beta chain was sequenced during a study of neurological immune-mediated disorders. This clonotype turned up a few times. As for the cDNA, it was generated by 5'RACE with 10-nucleotide random UMIs. Sequencing of 15-18 subjects in each run yielded over 180 million TCR-beta sequences. TCRdb recomputed calls from the 5' RACE reads with MiXCR, one row per CDR3 protein. The table shows about 20,000 distinct CDR3 sequences, with roughly 29% occurring only once. The ends were cut back, 0 bases at V and 7 bases at J, with 11 bases in the middle. Per the germline V gene, CDR1 is SGHRS and CDR2 is YFSETQ. The CDR3 spans 14 residues.

The chain combines TRBV5-1 with TRBJ1-5; weak D call: TRBD1 (5 bases). Specimen: PBMCs. This receptor was obtained from a man aged 50 to 60 with HTLV-1-associated myelopathy (HAM/TSP). Here the CDR3 DNA reads TGCGCCAGCAGCTTGGCGGGAGGGGCACAGCCCCAGCATTTT. Amino acids: CASSLAGGAQPQHF.